The sequence of this TCR beta chain was determined in a study of blood T cell repertoires in COVID-19. Study as a whole: From T cells, B-cell-depleted T cells, or PBMCs came the material, which was cDNA or gDNA.

CDR1 and CDR2 (germline): SGHVS, FQNEAQ. The CDR3 length is 17 residues. V was trimmed by 0 bases and J by 1 base, leaving 15 bases between them. Participant ages covered about 18 to 89 years across 20 to 30 US areas. Donors were grouped by their self-reported clinical history. Recovery meant two consecutive negative NP/OP PCR tests, professional clearance, or resolved symptoms. The assay was immunoSEQ multiplex PCR, and TCRdb's table has in-frame clones only and misses some. This sample has a few hundred thousand clones, with roughly 89% found just once. The chain joins TRBV7-8 to TRBJ1-1, with D possibly matching TRBD1 (5 bases). The sequencing sample was made of PBMCs or T cells enriched from blood (not recorded which). The sequence was obtained from a woman in her thirties who had recovered from COVID-19. The CDR3 spells CASSLAARAYGNTEAFF. The CDR3 DNA sequence: TGTGCCAGCAGCTTAGCGGCCAGGGCTTACGGGAACACTGAAGCTTTCTTT.